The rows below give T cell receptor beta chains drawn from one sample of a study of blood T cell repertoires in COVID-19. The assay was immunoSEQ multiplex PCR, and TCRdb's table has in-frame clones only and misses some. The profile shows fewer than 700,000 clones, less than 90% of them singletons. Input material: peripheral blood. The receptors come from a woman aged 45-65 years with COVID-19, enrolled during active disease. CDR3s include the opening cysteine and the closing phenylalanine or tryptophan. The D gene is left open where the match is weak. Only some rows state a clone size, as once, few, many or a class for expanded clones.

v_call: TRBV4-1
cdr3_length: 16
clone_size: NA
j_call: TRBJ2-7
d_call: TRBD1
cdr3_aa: CASSQEGTASSYEQYF
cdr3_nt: TGCGCCAGCAGCCAAGAGGGGACAGCTAGCTCCTACGAGCAGTACTTC

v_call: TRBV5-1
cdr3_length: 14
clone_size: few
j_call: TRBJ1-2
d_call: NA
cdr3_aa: CASTPRGGGYGYTF
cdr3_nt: TGCGCCAGCACCCCCCGCGGGGGCGGCTATGGCTACACCTTC

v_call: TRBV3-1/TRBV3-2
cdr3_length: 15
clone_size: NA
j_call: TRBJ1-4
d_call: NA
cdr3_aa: CASSTRRSSGEKLFF
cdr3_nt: TGTGCCAGCAGCACTCGGAGGTCTTCGGGGGAAAAACTGTTTTTT

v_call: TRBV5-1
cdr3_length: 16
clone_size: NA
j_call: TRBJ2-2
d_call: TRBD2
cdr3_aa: CASRLGEGSNTGELFF
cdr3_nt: TGCGCCAGCAGACTAGGGGAGGGGTCGAACACCGGGGAGCTGTTTTTT

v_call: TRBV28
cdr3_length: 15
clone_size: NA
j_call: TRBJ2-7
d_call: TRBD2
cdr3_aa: CASTKSGGDTYEQYF
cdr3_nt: TGTGCCAGCACTAAAAGCGGGGGCGACACCTACGAGCAGTACTTC

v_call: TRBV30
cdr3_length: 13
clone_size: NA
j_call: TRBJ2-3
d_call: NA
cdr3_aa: CAWSGTTGDTQYF
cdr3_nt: TGTGCCTGGAGTGGGACAACCGGGGATACGCAGTATTTT

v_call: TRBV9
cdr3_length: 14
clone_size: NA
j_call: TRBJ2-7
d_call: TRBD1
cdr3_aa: CASSSADRVYEQYF
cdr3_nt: TGTGCCAGCAGCTCCGCGGACAGGGTCTACGAGCAGTACTTC

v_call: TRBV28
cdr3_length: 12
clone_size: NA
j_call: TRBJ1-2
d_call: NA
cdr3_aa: CASSFQAYGYTF
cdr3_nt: TGTGCCAGCAGTTTTCAGGCCTATGGCTACACCTTC

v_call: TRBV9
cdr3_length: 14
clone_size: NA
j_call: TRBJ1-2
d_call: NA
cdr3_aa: CASSVGGRNYGYTF
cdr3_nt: TGTGCCAGCAGCGTTGGTGGCAGGAACTATGGCTACACCTTC

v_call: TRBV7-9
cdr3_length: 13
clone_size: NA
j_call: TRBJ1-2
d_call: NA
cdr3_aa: CASSFTTVGGYTF
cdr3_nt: TGTGCCAGCAGCTTCACGACAGTCGGGGGCTACACCTTC

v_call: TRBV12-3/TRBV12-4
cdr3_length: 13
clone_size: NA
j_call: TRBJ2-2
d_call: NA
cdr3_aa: CASSLVLDGELFF
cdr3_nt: TGTGCCAGCAGTTTAGTACTAGACGGGGAGCTGTTTTTT

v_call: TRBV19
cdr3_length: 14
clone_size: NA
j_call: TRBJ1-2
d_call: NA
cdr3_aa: CASSGISGEYGYTF
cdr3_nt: TGTGCCAGTAGTGGAATTTCGGGGGAATATGGCTACACCTTC

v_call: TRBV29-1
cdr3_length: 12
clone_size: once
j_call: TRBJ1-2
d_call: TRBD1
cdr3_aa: CSVDGTVHGYTF
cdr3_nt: TGCAGCGTTGATGGGACAGTCCATGGCTACACCTTC

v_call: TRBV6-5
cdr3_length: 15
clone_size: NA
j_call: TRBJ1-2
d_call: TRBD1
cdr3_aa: CASSRQGAGKGGYTF
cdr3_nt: TGTGCCAGCAGCAGACAGGGCGCGGGGAAAGGGGGCTACACCTTC

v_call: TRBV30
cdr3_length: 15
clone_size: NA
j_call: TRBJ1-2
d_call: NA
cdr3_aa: CAWSVSPTARYGYTF
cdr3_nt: TGTGCCTGGAGTGTCAGTCCGACAGCCCGTTATGGCTACACCTTC

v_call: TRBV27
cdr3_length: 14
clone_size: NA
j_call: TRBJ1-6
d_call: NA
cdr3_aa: CASSFWEDGVPLHF
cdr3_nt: TGTGCCAGCAGTTTCTGGGAGGATGGGGTACCCCTCCACTTT

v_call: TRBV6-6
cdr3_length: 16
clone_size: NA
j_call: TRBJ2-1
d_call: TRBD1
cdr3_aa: CASSYPDRGGYNEQFF
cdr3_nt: TGTGCCAGCAGTTACCCGGACAGGGGGGGGTACAATGAGCAGTTCTTC